Listed below are T cell receptor beta chains from one sample, sequenced in a study of blood T cell repertoires in COVID-19. Assay: immunoSEQ multiplex PCR; the TCRdb copy retains only in-frame clones and omits some. Among some 210,000 clones listed, 84% were seen once. What was sequenced was peripheral blood. These receptors originate from a woman aged 65 to 85 with active or convalescent COVID-19. Both conserved end residues are part of each CDR3. The D gene is left open where the match is weak. Clone size is stated in some rows and not others, as once, few, many or a class when expanded.

>once|TRBD2|TRBV5-1|TRBJ2-7
CASSLDGGGYEQYF
TGCGCCAGCAGCTTGGATGGCGGGGGCTACGAGCAGTACTTC
>NA|TRBD2|TRBV9|TRBJ2-7
CASSKGLAAYEQYF
TGTGCCAGCAGCAAAGGACTAGCGGCGTACGAGCAGTACTTC
>NA|NA|TRBV9|TRBJ2-3
CASSALAGADTQYF
TGTGCCAGCAGCGCCCTAGCCGGGGCAGATACGCAGTATTTT
>NA|TRBD2|TRBV19|TRBJ2-1
CASSSGRESGNEQFF
TGTGCCAGTAGTAGCGGGCGGGAGTCCGGGAATGAGCAGTTCTTC
>NA|NA|TRBV7-9|TRBJ2-7
CASSGDISYEQYF
TGTGCCAGCAGCGGGGACATCTCCTACGAGCAGTACTTC
>NA|NA|TRBV9|TRBJ1-4
CASSLHRGAGEKLFF
TGTGCCAGCAGCCTCCATCGGGGGGCGGGAGAAAAACTGTTTTTT
>NA|TRBD1|TRBV11-2|TRBJ2-6
CASSQATGYGANVLTF
TGTGCCAGCAGCCAAGCGACAGGGTATGGGGCCAACGTCCTGACTTTC
>NA|TRBD2|TRBV28|TRBJ2-7
CASSPGGGSREQYF
TGTGCCAGCAGCCCTGGGGGGGGGTCGAGGGAGCAGTACTTC
>NA|NA|TRBV12-3/TRBV12-4|TRBJ1-1
CASSSKQGTEAFF
TGTGCCAGCAGCTCAAAGCAGGGCACTGAAGCTTTCTTT
>once|TRBD1|TRBV28|TRBJ1-2
CASSWDSKYGYTF
TGTGCCAGCAGTTGGGACAGTAAATATGGCTACACCTTC
>NA|NA|TRBV3-1/TRBV3-2|TRBJ2-3
CASSHRELALTDTQYF
TGTGCCAGCAGCCATCGGGAGCTAGCTCTCACAGATACGCAGTATTTT
>NA|TRBD1|TRBV18|TRBJ2-3
CASSPPGQGGPDTQYF
TGTGCCAGCTCACCACCGGGACAGGGGGGTCCAGATACGCAGTATTTT